This T cell receptor beta chain was retrieved from a study of blood T cell repertoires in COVID-19. Per the study methods: Amplification from reference gene primers served as the basis for estimated nucleated cell counts. Produced via immunoSEQ multiplex PCR; TCRdb's table is partial and in-frame only. V, J and clone size reflect that table, while D and trimming were determined from the DNA. The repertoire consists of 250,000 to 350,000 clones, with 88% occurring once and the leading ten covering over 9%. Per the germline V gene, CDR1 is SGHTA and CDR2 is FQGNSA. This CDR3 has 16 residues. V was pared by 5 bases and J by 2 bases, with 19 bases between. A Seattle source enrolled patients during active infection and followed them longitudinally.

Sequenced sample: peripheral blood. The TCR originated in a woman aged 30 to 39 with COVID-19, enrolled during active disease. This chain connects TRBV7-2 to TRBJ2-7; weak D call: TRBD1 (5 bases). CDR3: CASSPEGQGIPYEQYF. The DNA of the CDR3 is TGTGCCAGCAGCCCGGAAGGGCAGGGTATCCCCTACGAGCAGTACTTC.